Listed here is a single TCR beta chain. As a fraction of the sample, this clone is medium-sized (0.01 to 0.1%). Its binding antigen is unknown. Base qualities were left out, and no much larger clone turns up one base away. The protocol used for the library was the immunoSEQ multiplex PCR assay. For the multiplex PCR, a mixture combining 60 forward primers for TCR Vbeta segments and 13 reverse primers for TCR Jbeta segments was used. The CDR3 region of rearranged TCR beta genes was amplified from genomic DNA with a multiplex PCR assay. The Illumina HiSeq System was used to sequence the amplified TCR beta libraries as 87-base-pair reads. For the original study's pipeline: A later analysis tallied 75 million to 85 million unique TCR beta chains across the 666 repertoires, and about 10 million of those chains were shared by two or more donors. A nearest-neighbor algorithm error-corrected the raw reads and collapsed the reads into unique sequences, merging closely related sequences to remove PCR and sequencing errors. To assign V, D and J gene segments, CDR3 sequences were aligned to IMGT reference sequences. For a sequence to be retained, a match of at least six nucleotides was required to both a V gene segment and a J gene segment. Rearrangements were classified as productive when the CDR3 lacked stop codons and remained in frame with V and J, and all other rearrangements were classified as non-productive. CDR3 was defined according to IMGT convention as the region running from the second conserved V-encoded cysteine to the conserved J-encoded phenylalanine. Sequences without an unambiguous match to a single V gene segment were excluded from the earlier analysis of several hundred of the donors. An earlier analysis of 500 to 600 of the donors classified V segments as functional when productive rearrangements were above 56.7% and as segregating when the standard deviation between donors was above 5%. To diagnose cytomegalovirus status from the catalog of TCR beta chain sequences, a statistical classification framework was built. V and J gene assignment, in a later analysis, came from comparing TCR nucleotide sequences with IMGT/GENE-DB human TR gene sequences. In a later analysis, CDR3 sequences and most-parsimonious VDJ recombination scenarios were assigned using the TCRdist pipeline. In a later analysis, each TCR beta chain was defined by its CDR3 amino acid sequence together with its V-gene family, and reads lacking a unique V-gene family were excluded. As a way to deal with suspected cross-contamination and a sequencing artifact, a later analysis dropped more than 500 nucleotide sequences that were highly shared and had low generation probability. In a later analysis, a clonal expansion index was calculated for each public chain from normalized within-repertoire ranks of inferred template counts. Generation probabilities in a later analysis came from a VDJ recombination model fitted to out-of-frame rearrangements, and those results were checked against IGoR. A later analysis scored TCR-TCR, TCR-HLA and TCR-CMV co-occurrence with hypergeometric tests, applying a repertoire-size bias correction to TCR pairs. In a later analysis, false discovery rates were estimated by permuting HLA or CMV assignments 20 times. A later analysis grouped co-occurring TCRs with DBSCAN, adding TCRdist sequence similarity when clustering within HLA-allele-positive subsets. Repertoires with fewer than 30,000 or more than 120,000 public chains, plus five repertoires with anomalous nucleotide sharing, were excluded from co-occurrence clustering. The clones in this table, taken by TCRdb from immuneACCESS, are in-frame only. Not every clone is retained; where verified, under half of the shortfall comes from an unresolved V gene, and the cause of the rest is unknown. Clone size and the V and J calls come from that table; the DNA yielded D and trimming. Counted in this sample were around 50,000 clones; about three quarters of them appeared once. 8.1% of the sample comes from the top ten.

CDR1 and CDR2, per the germline V gene, are SGDLS and YYNGEE. Deletion took 0 bases off V and 3 bases off J, with a span of 14 bases between the germline ends. From cysteine to phenylalanine, the CDR3 is 16 amino acids long. CDR3 DNA is the only sequence kept; it has 48 bases, read in frame from the first base. The cohort comprised under 700 healthy bone marrow donors. Cohort members were all nominally healthy when sampled, although unrecorded immune exposures were likely present. The donor tested CMV seropositive and was one of the 289 seropositive cohort members. A peripheral blood sample was collected from each donor, and TCR beta sequencing was performed on peripheral blood mononuclear cells. Genomic DNA extraction from the blood cell samples was performed with the Qiagen DNeasy Blood Extraction Kit. These data come from a study of cytomegalovirus exposure and HLA in healthy donors (TCRdb year 2017). Describing the broader study: An earlier analysis of some 500 of the donors reported more than 250 Gb of sequence data and 100 million to 130 million unique TCR beta sequences from 150 million to 200 million T cells. The study used immunosequencing to profile the T cell repertoires of 670 or so subjects and linked those repertoires to cytomegalovirus serostatus. Of the roughly 410 genotyped donors, roughly 80% were placed in the genetic ancestry cluster associated with self-reported Caucasian donors. Several DR-DQ haplotypes were handled as single units for association and clustering, since linkage in the cohort was strong. About 300 gigabases of sequencing data and tens of millions of unique TCR sequences were included in an early release covering 500 to 750 HLA-typed donors. A later analysis re-analyzed previously published TCR beta repertoires from approximately 700 donors and added high-resolution HLA genotyping to study TCR occurrence patterns. Class I and class II HLA loci were covered by the typing at four-digit resolution. In the later analysis, no new phenotypic data were used to find candidate immune exposures; instead, reliance was placed on TCR beta sequences and their occurrence across donors. To decide whether each TCR beta V gene segment behaved as functional or pseudogenic, an earlier analysis of some 600 of the donors relied on high-throughput TCR beta sequencing. A later genetic analysis took genome-wide SNP genotypes for about three fifths of the 666 donors and used that subset as a discovery cohort. All discovery cohort repertoires had been generated on a single sequencing platform. Typing coverage varied by locus: 629-630 donors for A, B, C, DRB1 and DQB1; approximately 520 for DQA1; around 570 for DPA1; around 450 for DPB1. Donor age, sex, ethnicity and CMV serostatus were collected together with the repertoire data. The study aimed to test whether signatures of past pathogen exposure could be identified by cataloging public T cell receptors. Across around 400 genotyped donors of the cohort, an average of roughly 230,000 unique TCR beta nucleotide sequences per donor were sequenced, and approximately 19% of those sequences were non-productive. A separate validation cohort of roughly 130 different subjects was used in addition to the roughly 640-subject first cohort. The study combined high-throughput TCR immunosequencing, statistical association of individual TCRs with disease status, and machine learning to predict cytomegalovirus infection status. What the study reported, not specific to this receptor: Broadly in line with IMGT annotations, most TCR beta V segments showed up in productive rearrangements about 87% or about 30% of the time in an earlier analysis of 450 to 750 of the donors. When HLA alleles, especially DR and DQ, strongly co-occurred, attributing TCR associations to individual alleles was difficult. The cohort was sequenced for TCR beta chains only, and without alpha or paired-chain data the features that could be detected were limited. In a later analysis, the rate of TCR association differed among HLA loci, with DRB1 alleles having the most associated TCRs and HLA-C alleles having the fewest. The authors suggested that the approach could potentially be extended to other disease states and immunological phenotypes. A later genetic analysis associated a missense DCLRE1C variant with V-gene and J-gene trimming of TCR beta chains, and an independent cohort replicated the association. In both the original and validation cohorts, the classifier was reported to diagnose cytomegalovirus status with high specificity and sensitivity. In a later analysis, HLA-associated TCR beta chains were found to be more clonally expanded and to have lower generation probabilities than equally common non-associated chains. The 87-base-pair reads could not distinguish some IMGT-functional V segments, including TRBV6-2 and TRBV6-3, so those segments were excluded. In a later analysis, several top co-occurrence clusters were reported to appear linked to parvovirus B19, influenza, CMV and Epstein-Barr virus. Linkage disequilibrium might explain the correlated functional status among segregating V segments, but an unknown experimental factor could not be excluded. A further reported finding was that TCR beta sequences accurately predicted the HLA-A and HLA-B alleles for most subjects in the first cohort. According to a later analysis, most CMV-associated TCR beta chains appeared to be HLA-restricted, and the HLA associations seemed to be driven largely by CMV exposure. For the cohort, immune exposure information was limited to CMV serostatus. A few of the identified cytomegalovirus-associated TCR beta chains were confirmed in vitro to be specific for cytomegalovirus antigens. A total of 164 TCR beta chains were listed by the study as associated with cytomegalovirus. In a later analysis, around 15,000 TCR beta sequences were associated with specific HLA alleles at a false discovery rate of 0.05. Because counts were too low, about 15 rarely observed V segments, including chromosome 9 orphons, were left out of the earlier analysis of about 500 of the donors. Most TCR sequences were seen in very few donors, while some public TCRs were found in many individuals. Because HLA typing was unavailable for some donors at each locus, only the typed subset was used in association tests. In a later genetic analysis, fewer N-insertions in productive TCRs were reported among donors in an Asian-associated ancestry cluster than the 666-donor mean. The presence/absence analyses assumed that sequencing depth was roughly uniform across donors, and that assumption may not be true. The sequencing pipeline was judged likely to have produced a cluster of highly shared sequence variants as a technical artifact.

The sequence links TRBV9 to TRBJ2-3; 6 matching bases give a weak D call of TRBD1. The sample taken for sequencing was PBMCs. The TCR comes from a man aged 30-40 years in good health and CMV-seropositive. The CDR3 corresponds to CASSVVGVGATDTQYF. The sequenced DNA is TGTGCCAGCAGCGTAGTGGGGGTGGGGGCGACAGATACGCAGTATTTT. With the rest looked up from the reference TRBV9 and TRBJ2-3 genes rather than sequenced, the full variable domain is DSGVTQTPKHLITATGQRVTLRCSPRSGDLSVYWYQQSLDQGLQFLIQYYNGEERAKGNILERFSAQQFPDLHSELNLSSLELGDSALYFCASSVVGVGATDTQYFGPGTRLTVL.